This TCR beta chain is from a study of T cells after yellow fever vaccination. A note on this clonotype: Its antigen is currently unknown.

V lost 3 bases, J lost 0 bases, and 6 bases lay in between. The CDR3 has 15 residues. The germline gives CDR1 MNHEY, CDR2 SMNVEV (reference sequence). As TCR cDNA was made by 5'RACE template switching, a universal primer site and UMIs were added. In TCRdb, the 5' RACE reads were re-called with MiXCR into one record per CDR3 protein. The sample lists about 310,000 distinct CDR3 sequences; 3.6% were seen once. Regarding the study as a whole: Weaker, the secondary response peaked sooner, at day 5 versus 15.

The source of this sequence is a man aged 18 to 35 who received the YFV17D yellow fever vaccine. Sequencing used PBMCs, obtained on the day of the yellow fever booster vaccination. The chain combines TRBV27 with TRBJ2-6; the D is unclear. The CDR3 DNA is TGTGCCAGCAGTTTTGAGTACTCTGGGGCCAACGTCCTGACTTTC. Its protein is CASSFEYSGANVLTF.